This T cell receptor (beta chain) was captured by sequencing in a study of cytomegalovirus exposure and HLA in healthy donors. Germline lookup yields CDR1 MNHEY and CDR2 SVGAGI. This CDR3 spans 14 amino acids. Trimming removed 6 bases at V and 7 bases at J, with 19 bases between. PCR used 60 Vbeta primers and 13 Jbeta primers. Sequenced by immunoSEQ multiplex PCR; TCRdb stores in-frame clones only, minus some. The table gives 68,000 or so clones; the top ten clones make up around 7.5% of it. Comment on this clone: What it recognizes is unknown.

Overall study findings and caveats: In a later analysis, an Asian-associated ancestry cluster reportedly showed fewer N-insertions than the roughly 710-donor mean. DRB1 showed the most TCR associations and HLA-C the fewest in a later analysis, as rates varied by HLA locus. Productive status was seen about 87% or about 30% of the time for most TCR beta V segments in an earlier analysis. Analysis was carried out at a later point, and it linked a missense DCLRE1C variant to TCR beta V- and J-gene trimming.

This chain joins TRBV6-5 and TRBJ2-7, with D possibly being TRBD1 (6 bases). This TCR was sampled from a female donor in good health and CMV-seropositive. Sequences were obtained from PBMCs. CDR3 nucleotide sequence: TGTGCCAGCAGCTCCCAGCTACAGGGCAGGGAGCAGTACTTC. Protein product: CASSSQLQGREQYF.